These 27 T cell receptor beta chains were sequenced from one sample in a study of identical twins. TCRdb reprocessed the 5' RACE reads via MiXCR and lists one record per CDR3 protein. The table has about 530,000 distinct CDR3 sequences, around 20% seen once; the top ten hold roughly 0.5%. This sample also appeared in a second study, on yellow fever vaccine responses in identical twins.

The specimen sequenced was CD4+ T cells sorted from blood. These receptors came from a woman aged 18-30 years in good health.

This clonotype was seen a few times. This chain connects TRBV5-1 to TRBJ1-2; D gene uncertain. Germline V gene sequence: CDR1 SGHRS, CDR2 YFSETQ. This CDR3 comprises 15 residues. Trimming took off 0 bases at V and 8 bases at J, with 17 bases between the two ends. The CDR3 bases are TGCGCCAGCAGCTTGGCCCCGGGTTTGTCGGAGGGCTACACCTTC. It yields the protein CASSLAPGLSEGYTF.

V and J are TRBV10-3 and TRBJ2-1, with 16 nucleotides matching TRBD2. V shed 7 bases, J shed 8 bases, and the junction held 5 bases outside the gene matches. CDR3 length: 15 residues. Germline V gene sequence: CDR1 ENHRY, CDR2 SYGVKD. The CDR3 DNA is TGTGCCATCACCGGGACTAGCGGGAGGGAGGATGAGCAGTTCTTC. Translated, it gives CAITGTSGREDEQFF.

This clonotype was detected only a few times. The chain uses TRBV4-1 and TRBJ1-2; 8 positions match TRBD1. After removal of 3 bases from V and 6 bases from J, the junction contained 9 bases not matched to a gene. The CDR3 consists of 15 residues. Germline assignment: CDR1 MGHRA and CDR2 YSYEKL. CDR3 amino acids: CASSHGQGNRDGYTF. The CDR3 DNA reads as TGCGCCAGCAGCCATGGACAGGGAAATAGGGATGGCTACACCTTC.

The chain has TRBV20-1 and TRBJ2-7; TRBD2 aligns across 10 bases. Germline loops: CDR1 DFQATT, CDR2 SNEGSKA (reference sequence). The CDR3 is made up of 14 amino acids. V gave up 2 bases and J gave up 4 bases; unmatched junction bases: 5. CDR3 sequence: CSARLAGVRYEQYF. CDR3 bases: TGCAGTGCTAGACTAGCGGGAGTCAGGTACGAGCAGTACTTC.

The count of this clonotype is one. The chain links TRBV19 to TRBJ2-1; D is unclear. Germline CDR1 reads LNHDA; CDR2 reads SQIVND (reference sequence). The V end was cut by 5 bases, the J end by 0 bases, with 11 bases between. This CDR3 region has 15 residues. Written as DNA, the CDR3 is TGTGCCAGTAGTCGCTTAGTGAGCTCCTACAATGAGCAGTTCTTC. It encodes CASSRLVSSYNEQFF.

The genes are TRBV4-1 and TRBJ1-1, with no clear D. The CDR3 has 15 amino acids. From germline, CDR1 is MGHRA and CDR2 YSYEKL. Trimming removed 7 bases at V and 0 bases at J, with 15 bases between. For the CDR3, the DNA is TGCGCCAGCACCACAACCAACGGGGTGAACACTGAAGCTTTCTTT. Translated: CASTTTNGVNTEAFF.

The rearrangement uses TRBV12-3 or TRBV12-4 and TRBJ2-2, with a weak D call TRBD2 (5 bases). The length of the CDR3 is 15 residues. The ends were cut back, 6 bases at V and 6 bases at J, with 17 bases in the middle. CDR3 bases: TGTGCCAGCAGCGAAACCCGGCAGGAGGCCGGGGAGCTGTTTTTT. Residues: CASSETRQEAGELFF.

The chain carries TRBV5-6 and TRBJ2-3, with TRBD1 matching 7 bases. Germline CDR1 and CDR2: SGHDT and YYEEEE. V dropped 0 bases and J dropped 4; count of bases not matched to a gene: 2. The length of the CDR3 is 14 residues. CDR3 region: CASSLATGADTQYF. CDR3 nucleotides: TGTGCCAGCAGCTTGGCCACAGGGGCAGATACGCAGTATTTT. Filled out from reference TRBV5-6 and TRBJ2-3, the complete variable domain reads DAGVTQSPTHLIKTRGQQVTLRCSPKSGHDTVSWYQQALGQGPQFIFQYYEEEERQRGNFPDRFSGHQFPNYSSELNVNALLLGDSALYLCASSLATGADTQYFGPGTRLTVL.

This chain uses TRBV10-3 with TRBJ2-1, with 11 bases matching TRBD2. V shed 6 bases and J 5 bases; nucleotides not matched to a gene: 9. The CDR3 extends over 16 amino acids. Germline V CDR1 and CDR2: ENHRY, SYGVKD. CDR3 sequence: CAISRKVAGGDNEQFF. In nucleotides, the CDR3 is TGTGCCATCAGCCGGAAGGTAGCGGGGGGGGACAATGAGCAGTTCTTC.

The chain carries TRBV5-1 and TRBJ2-7; D uncertain. The CDR3 is made up of 13 amino acids. Germline V gene data show CDR1 as SGHRS and CDR2 as YFSETQ. V was trimmed by 10 bases and J by 3 bases, leaving 17 bases between them. The CDR3: CAPTVLDLYEQYV. Here the CDR3 DNA reads TGCGCCCCAACAGTACTCGATCTCTACGAGCAGTACGTC.

V usage is TRBV7-9 and J usage is TRBJ2-5; tentative D call: TRBD2 (5 bases). The CDR3 sequence is 15 residues long. Germline V lookup: CDR1 SEHNR, CDR2 FQNEAQ (reference sequence). V gave up 5 bases and J gave up 10 bases, with 23 bases separating them. The CDR3 sequence is CASSQAYRPPEGQYF. The CDR3 region has the DNA TGTGCCAGCAGCCAGGCGTACAGACCCCCAGAGGGCCAGTACTTC.

The chain joins TRBV10-3 to TRBJ1-6, with D possibly being TRBD1 (5 bases). The CDR3 extends over 15 amino acids. Germline V CDR1 and CDR2: ENHRY, SYGVKD. Trimming shortened V by 4 bases and J by 7 bases, and 14 bases separated the two germline ends. CDR3 loop: CAISAQERSNSPLHF. CDR3 DNA: TGTGCCATCAGTGCACAGGAACGGAGCAATTCACCCCTCCACTTT.

This clonotype was observed a few times. The chain couples TRBV2 to TRBJ2-3, with D perhaps matching TRBD1 or TRBD2 (5 bases each). The CDR3 consists of 14 residues. Germline CDR1 and CDR2: SNHLY and FYNNEI. Between the trimmed V and J ends, which lost 6 bases and 2 bases, there was a span of 12 bases. The CDR3 coding sequence is TGTGCCAGCAGACCGGGACCTTCCACAGATACGCAGTATTTT. Translated, it gives CASRPGPSTDTQYF. Full variable domain (remainder filled in from reference TRBV2 and TRBJ2-3): EPEVTQTPSHQVTQMGQEVILRCVPISNHLYFYWYRQILGQKVEFLVSFYNNEISEKSEIFDDQFSVERPDGSNFTLKIRSTKLEDSAMYFCASRPGPSTDTQYFGPGTRLTVL.

The rearrangement joins TRBV12-3 or TRBV12-4 to TRBJ2-3, with 13 nucleotides matching TRBD2. V shed 6 bases, J shed 6 bases, and the junction held 3 bases outside the gene matches. This CDR3 region has 14 residues. Written as DNA, the CDR3 is TGTGCCAGCAGACTGACTAGCGGGAGGGATACGCAGTATTTT. Protein product: CASRLTSGRDTQYF.

This clonotype has a handful of counts. V and J are TRBV18 and TRBJ1-5; TRBD1 aligns across 7 bases. The CDR3 extends over 16 amino acids. The germline CDR1 and CDR2 sequences are KGHSH and LQKENI. V shed 4 bases and J 2 bases; nucleotides not matched to a gene: 8. The CDR3 DNA follows: TGTGCCAGCTCACTGGGTATAGGGGGCGGCAATCAGCCCCAGCATTTT. It is translated as CASSLGIGGGNQPQHF.

The chain recombines TRBV2 with TRBJ1-1; D is undetermined. V lost 1 base and J lost 5, with 5 bases in between. Germline lookup yields CDR1 SNHLY and CDR2 FYNNEI. This CDR3 contains 12 residues. In DNA form, the CDR3 reads TGTGCCAGCAGTGAAGGGGAGACTGAAGCTTTCTTT. This encodes CASSEGETEAFF.

This chain connects TRBV20-1 to TRBJ2-1, with D uncertain. The germline V and J ends were trimmed by 5 bases and 6 bases, with 17 bases remaining between them. The CDR3 has 14 amino acids. CDR1 and CDR2 (germline): DFQATT, SNEGSKA (reference sequence). DNA of the CDR3: TGCAGTGCTCCCCCACAACACCCATCCAATGAGCAGTTCTTC. It translates to CSAPPQHPSNEQFF.

The CDR3 bases are TGTGCCAGCAGCCCTCTGGAGGGTGGTGGCTACACCTTC. Translating it yields CASSPLEGGGYTF. The genes are TRBV3-1 and TRBJ1-2, with D unresolved. Trimming stripped 4 bases from V and 7 bases from J, with 13 bases between. Germline V CDR1 and CDR2: LGHDT, YNNKEL (reference sequence). The CDR3 loop spans 13 amino acids. Variable domain in full (rest from reference TRBV3-1 and TRBJ1-2): DTAVSQTPKYLVTQMGNDKSIKCEQNLGHDTMYWYKQDSKKFLKIMFSYNNKELIINETVPNRFSPKSPDKAHLNLHINSLELGDSAVYFCASSPLEGGGYTFGSGTRLTVV.

This rearrangement joins TRBV5-1 to TRBJ2-1, with D maybe TRBD1 (6 bases). The CDR3 has 15 residues. Germline V gives CDR1 SGHRS, CDR2 YFSETQ. Trimming left V 5 bases short and J 0 bases short, with 12 bases between. The CDR3 coding sequence is TGCGCCAGCAGTACGGGACATAGCTCCTACAATGAGCAGTTCTTC. Its translation: CASSTGHSSYNEQFF.

The chain links TRBV7-9 to TRBJ2-2; D uncertain. Trimming shortened V by 3 bases and J by 0 bases, and 14 bases separated the two germline ends. Germline CDR1 is SEHNR and CDR2 is FQNEAQ (reference sequence). There are 17 residues in the CDR3. The CDR3 spells CASSFGYALANTGELFF. The CDR3 region has the DNA TGTGCCAGCAGCTTCGGATACGCTCTCGCGAACACCGGGGAGCTGTTTTTT.

This clonotype was seen a single time. This sequence joins TRBV4-1 and TRBJ2-6; no clear D gene. The CDR3 runs 12 residues. The ends were cut back, 3 bases at V and 6 bases at J, with 3 bases in the middle. From germline, CDR1 is MGHRA and CDR2 YSYEKL. The CDR3 bases are TGCGCCAGCAGCCATGAGGCCAACGTCCTGACTTTC. As protein: CASSHEANVLTF.

The chain recombines TRBV20-1 with TRBJ2-1; D is unresolved. This CDR3 spans 11 amino acids. The germline gives CDR1 DFQATT, CDR2 SNEGSKA (reference sequence). The CDR3 spells CSPRLGNEQFF. CDR3 bases: TGCAGCCCCCGGCTGGGGAATGAGCAGTTCTTC.

CDR3 DNA sequence: TGTGCCAGCTCACCACCGGGCAAAAGCACAGATACGCAGTATTTT. This gives the protein CASSPPGKSTDTQYF. The gene calls are TRBV18 and TRBJ2-3, with no clear D. V was pared by 0 bases and J by 0 bases, with 7 bases between. The V gene's germline CDR1 is KGHSH and CDR2 LQKENI. There are 15 residues in the CDR3.

This sequence joins TRBV3-1 and TRBJ1-1, with D tentatively TRBD1 (6 bases). V was clipped by 4 bases and J by 1 base, with 19 bases between them. This CDR3 contains 17 residues. Germline assignment: CDR1 LGHDT and CDR2 YNNKEL (reference sequence). CDR3 amino acids: CASSPKRWDKGNTEAFF. CDR3 DNA: TGTGCCAGCAGCCCGAAGAGGTGGGACAAGGGGAACACTGAAGCTTTCTTT.

V is TRBV7-9 and J is TRBJ1-4, with no clear D. The germline gives CDR1 SEHNR, CDR2 FQNEAQ (reference sequence). With 4 bases removed from V and 8 bases from J, the gap between germline ends came to 5 bases. The CDR3 has 11 residues. CDR3 protein: CASSSLEKLFF. The CDR3 nucleotides read TGTGCCAGCAGCTCCCTCGAAAAACTGTTTTTT.

A few counts support this clonotype. The chain carries TRBV29-1 and TRBJ2-2; TRBD2 aligns across 13 bases. The V segment lost 6 bases and the J segment 7 bases; nucleotides outside the gene matches: 11. CDR1 is SQVTM, CDR2 ANQGSEA, per germline. CDR3 length: 16 amino acids. The DNA for the CDR3 is TGCAGCGTCCGGATGGGGACTAGCGGGGACAACGGGGAGCTGTTTTTT. This codes for CSVRMGTSGDNGELFF.

This clonotype occurred a few times. The chain joins TRBV20-1 to TRBJ2-5; 7 nucleotides line up with TRBD2. The V segment lost 6 bases and the J segment 4 bases; nucleotides outside the gene matches: 5. CDR1 is DFQATT and CDR2 is SNEGSKA in the germline V gene (reference sequence). The CDR3 length is 12 residues. The CDR3, as DNA: TGCAGTGCCCAAACGGGGGGAGAGACCCAGTACTTC. Translation: CSAQTGGETQYF.